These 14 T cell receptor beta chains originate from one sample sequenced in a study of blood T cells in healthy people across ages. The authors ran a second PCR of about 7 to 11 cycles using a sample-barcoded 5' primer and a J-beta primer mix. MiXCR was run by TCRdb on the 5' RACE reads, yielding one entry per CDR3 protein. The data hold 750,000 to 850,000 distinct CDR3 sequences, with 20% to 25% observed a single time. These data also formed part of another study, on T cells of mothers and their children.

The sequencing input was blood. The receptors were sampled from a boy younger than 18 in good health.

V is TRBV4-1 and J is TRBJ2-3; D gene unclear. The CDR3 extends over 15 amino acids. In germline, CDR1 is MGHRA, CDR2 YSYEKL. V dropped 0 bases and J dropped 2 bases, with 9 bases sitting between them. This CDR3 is CASSQDSSNTDTQYF. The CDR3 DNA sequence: TGCGCCAGCAGCCAAGACAGCAGTAACACAGATACGCAGTATTTT.

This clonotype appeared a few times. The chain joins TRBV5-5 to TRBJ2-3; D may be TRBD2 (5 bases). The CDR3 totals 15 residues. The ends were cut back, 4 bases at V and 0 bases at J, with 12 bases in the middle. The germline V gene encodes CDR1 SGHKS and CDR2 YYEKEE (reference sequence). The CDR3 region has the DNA TGTGCCAGCAGCCCGCGACGCGGGAGCACAGATACGCAGTATTTT. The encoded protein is CASSPRRGSTDTQYF.

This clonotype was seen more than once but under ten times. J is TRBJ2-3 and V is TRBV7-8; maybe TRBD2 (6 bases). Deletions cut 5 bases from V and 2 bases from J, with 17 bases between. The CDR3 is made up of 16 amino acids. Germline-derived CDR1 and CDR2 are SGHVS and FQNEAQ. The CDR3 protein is CASSTRVADITDTQYF. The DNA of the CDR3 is TGTGCCAGCAGCACCCGGGTAGCGGACATCACAGATACGCAGTATTTT.

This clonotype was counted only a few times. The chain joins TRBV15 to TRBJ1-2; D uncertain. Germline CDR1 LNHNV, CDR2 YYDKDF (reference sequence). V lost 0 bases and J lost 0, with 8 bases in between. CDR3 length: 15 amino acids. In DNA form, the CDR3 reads TGTGCCACCAGCAGAGAATACGGGCCTAACTATGGCTACACCTTC. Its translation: CATSREYGPNYGYTF.

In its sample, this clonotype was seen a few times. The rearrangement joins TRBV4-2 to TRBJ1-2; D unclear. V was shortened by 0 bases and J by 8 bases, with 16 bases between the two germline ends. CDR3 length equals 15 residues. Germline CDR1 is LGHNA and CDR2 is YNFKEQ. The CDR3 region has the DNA TGTGCCAGCAGCCAAGAGGAGGGAGGGCTGCTGGGCTACACCTTC. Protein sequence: CASSQEEGGLLGYTF.

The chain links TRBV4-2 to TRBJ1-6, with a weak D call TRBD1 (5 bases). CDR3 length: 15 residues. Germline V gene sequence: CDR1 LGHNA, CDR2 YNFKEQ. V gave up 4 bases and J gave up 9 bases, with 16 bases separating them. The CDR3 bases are TGTGCCAGCAGCCGAGAGTGGGGGTTTAGTTCACCCCTCCACTTT. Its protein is CASSREWGFSSPLHF.

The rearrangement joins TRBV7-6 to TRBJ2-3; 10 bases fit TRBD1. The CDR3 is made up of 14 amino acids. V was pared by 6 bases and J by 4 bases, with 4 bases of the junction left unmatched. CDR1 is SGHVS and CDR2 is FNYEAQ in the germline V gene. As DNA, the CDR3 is TGTGCCAGCAGACGGGACAGGGGCCCAGATACGCAGTATTTT. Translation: CASRRDRGPDTQYF.

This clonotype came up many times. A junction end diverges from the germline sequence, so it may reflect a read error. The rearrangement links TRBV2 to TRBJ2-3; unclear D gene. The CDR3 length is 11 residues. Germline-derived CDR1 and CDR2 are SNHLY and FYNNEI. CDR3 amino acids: CASSATDTQYF. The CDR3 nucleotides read TGCGCCAGCAGCGCCACAGATACGCAGTATTTT. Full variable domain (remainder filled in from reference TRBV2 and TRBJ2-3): EPEVTQTPSHQVTQMGQEVILRCVPISNHLYFYWYRQILGQKVEFLVSFYNNEISEKSEIFDDQFSVERPDGSNFTLKIRSTKLEDSAMYFCASSATDTQYFGPGTRLTVL.

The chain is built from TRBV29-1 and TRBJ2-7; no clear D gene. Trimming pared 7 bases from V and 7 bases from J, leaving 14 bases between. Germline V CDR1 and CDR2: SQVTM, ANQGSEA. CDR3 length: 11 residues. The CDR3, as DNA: TGCAGCGGGGGTTCCTCTTGGGAGCAGTACTTC. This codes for CSGGSSWEQYF.

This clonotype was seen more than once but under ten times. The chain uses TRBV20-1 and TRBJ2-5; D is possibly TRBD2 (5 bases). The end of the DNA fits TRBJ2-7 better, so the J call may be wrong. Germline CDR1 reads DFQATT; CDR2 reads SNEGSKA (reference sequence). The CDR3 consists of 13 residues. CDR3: CSATTTTSYEQYF. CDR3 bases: TGCAGTGCTACGACTACAACCTCCTACGAGCAGTACTTC.

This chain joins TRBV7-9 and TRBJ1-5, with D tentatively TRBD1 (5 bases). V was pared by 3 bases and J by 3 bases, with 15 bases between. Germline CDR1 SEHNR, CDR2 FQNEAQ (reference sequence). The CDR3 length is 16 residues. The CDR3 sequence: CASSFGVGGSNQPQHF. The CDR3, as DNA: TGTGCCAGCAGCTTTGGGGTCGGGGGGTCCAATCAGCCCCAGCATTTT. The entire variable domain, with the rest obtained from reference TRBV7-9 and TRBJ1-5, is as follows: DTGVSQNPRHKITKRGQNVTFRCDPISEHNRLYWYRQTLGQGPEFLTYFQNEAQLEKSRLLSDRFSAERPKGSFSTLEIQRTEQGDSAMYLCASSFGVGGSNQPQHFGDGTRLSIL.

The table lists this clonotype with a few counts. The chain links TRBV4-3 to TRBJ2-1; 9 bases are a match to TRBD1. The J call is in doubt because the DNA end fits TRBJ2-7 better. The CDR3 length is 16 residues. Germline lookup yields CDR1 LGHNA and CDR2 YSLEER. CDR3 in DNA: TGCGCCAGCAGCCGGGGGGGCGGACAGGGGCCCCACGAGCAGTACTTC. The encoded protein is CASSRGGGQGPHEQYF.

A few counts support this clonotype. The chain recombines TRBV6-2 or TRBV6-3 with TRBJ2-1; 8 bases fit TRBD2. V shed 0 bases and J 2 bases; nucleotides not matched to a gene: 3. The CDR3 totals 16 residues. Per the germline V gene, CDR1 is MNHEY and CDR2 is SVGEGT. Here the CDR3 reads CASSYSLGLAYNEQFF. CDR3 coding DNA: TGTGCCAGCAGTTACTCGTTGGGACTAGCCTACAATGAGCAGTTCTTC.

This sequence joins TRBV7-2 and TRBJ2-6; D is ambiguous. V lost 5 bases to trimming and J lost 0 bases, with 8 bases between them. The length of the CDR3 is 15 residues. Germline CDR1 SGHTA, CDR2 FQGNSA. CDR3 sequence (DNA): TGTGCCAGCAGCCCGCTTGTCTCTGGGGCCAACGTCCTGACTTTC. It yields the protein CASSPLVSGANVLTF.